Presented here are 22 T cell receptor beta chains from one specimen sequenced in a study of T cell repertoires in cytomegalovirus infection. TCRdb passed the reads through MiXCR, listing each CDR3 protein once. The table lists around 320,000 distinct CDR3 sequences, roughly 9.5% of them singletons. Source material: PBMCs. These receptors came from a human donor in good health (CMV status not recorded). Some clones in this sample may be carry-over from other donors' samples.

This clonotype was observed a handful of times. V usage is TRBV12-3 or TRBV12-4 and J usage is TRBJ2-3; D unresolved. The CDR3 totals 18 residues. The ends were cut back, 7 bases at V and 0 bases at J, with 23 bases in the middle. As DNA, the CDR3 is TGTGCCAGCACCCCAGACCCCCGGAGTGCCTCTAGCACAGATACGCAGTATTTT. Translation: CASTPDPRSASSTDTQYF.

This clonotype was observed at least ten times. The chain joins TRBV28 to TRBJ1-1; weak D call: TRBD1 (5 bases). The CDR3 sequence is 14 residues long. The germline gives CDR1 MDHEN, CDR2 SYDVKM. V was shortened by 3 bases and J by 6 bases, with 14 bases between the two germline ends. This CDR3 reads CASSFWGNSAEAFF. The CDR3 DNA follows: TGTGCCAGCAGTTTTTGGGGGAACAGCGCTGAAGCTTTCTTT.

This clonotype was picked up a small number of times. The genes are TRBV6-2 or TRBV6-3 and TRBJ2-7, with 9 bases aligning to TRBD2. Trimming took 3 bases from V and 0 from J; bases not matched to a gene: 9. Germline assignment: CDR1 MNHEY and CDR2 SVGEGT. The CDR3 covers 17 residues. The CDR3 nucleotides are TGTGCCAGCAGTTATAGACTTAGCGGGAGCTACTCCTACGAGCAGTACTTC. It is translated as CASSYRLSGSYSYEQYF.

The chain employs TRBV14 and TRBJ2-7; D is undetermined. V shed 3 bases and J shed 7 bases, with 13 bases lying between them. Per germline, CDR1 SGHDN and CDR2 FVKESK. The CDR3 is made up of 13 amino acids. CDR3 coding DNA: TGTGCCAGCAGCCACTCATTTGCTGGTGAGCAGTACTTC. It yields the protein CASSHSFAGEQYF.

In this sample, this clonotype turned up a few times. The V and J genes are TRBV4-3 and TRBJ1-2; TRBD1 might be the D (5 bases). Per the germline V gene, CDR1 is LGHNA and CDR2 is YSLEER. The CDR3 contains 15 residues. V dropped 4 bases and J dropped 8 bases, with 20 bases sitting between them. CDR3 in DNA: TGCGCCAGCAGCCTAAAGGGAACGGGGGAAGGAGGCTACACCTTC. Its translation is CASSLKGTGEGGYTF.

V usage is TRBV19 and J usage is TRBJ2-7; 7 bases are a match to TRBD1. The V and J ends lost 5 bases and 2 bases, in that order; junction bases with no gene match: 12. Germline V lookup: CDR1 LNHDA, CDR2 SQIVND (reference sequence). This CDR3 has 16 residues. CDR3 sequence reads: CASSADRSLPTYEQYF. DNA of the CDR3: TGTGCCAGTAGTGCGGACAGGTCCCTCCCGACCTACGAGCAGTACTTC.

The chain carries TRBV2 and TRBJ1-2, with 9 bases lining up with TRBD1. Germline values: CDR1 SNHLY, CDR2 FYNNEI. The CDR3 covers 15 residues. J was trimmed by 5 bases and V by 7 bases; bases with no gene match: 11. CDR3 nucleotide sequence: TGTGCCAGCACCACAGGGGGCAGGGGCCAATATGGCTACACCTTC. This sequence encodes CASTTGGRGQYGYTF. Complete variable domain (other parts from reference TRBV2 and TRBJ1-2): EPEVTQTPSHQVTQMGQEVILRCVPISNHLYFYWYRQILGQKVEFLVSFYNNEISEKSEIFDDQFSVERPDGSNFTLKIRSTKLEDSAMYFCASTTGGRGQYGYTFGSGTRLTVV.

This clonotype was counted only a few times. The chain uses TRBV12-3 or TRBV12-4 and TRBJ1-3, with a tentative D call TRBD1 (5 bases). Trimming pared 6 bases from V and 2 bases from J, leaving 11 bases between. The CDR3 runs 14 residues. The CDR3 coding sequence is TGTGCCAGCAGCCAGGGAGTCGCTGGAAACACCATATATTTT. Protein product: CASSQGVAGNTIYF.

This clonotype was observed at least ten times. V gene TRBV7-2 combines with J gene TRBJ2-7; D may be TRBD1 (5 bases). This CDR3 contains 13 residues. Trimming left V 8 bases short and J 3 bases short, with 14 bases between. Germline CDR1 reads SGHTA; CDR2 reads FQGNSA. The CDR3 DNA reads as TGTGCCAGCGCCAAGGGGCAGCTCTACGAGCAGTACTTC. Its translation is CASAKGQLYEQYF.

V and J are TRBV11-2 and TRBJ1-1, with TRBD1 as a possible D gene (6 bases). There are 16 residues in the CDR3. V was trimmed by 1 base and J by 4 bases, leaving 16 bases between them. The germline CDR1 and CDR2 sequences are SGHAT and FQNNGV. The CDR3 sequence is CASSLGLSGATTEAFF. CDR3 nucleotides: TGTGCCAGCAGCTTAGGGCTCTCGGGGGCGACCACTGAAGCTTTCTTT.

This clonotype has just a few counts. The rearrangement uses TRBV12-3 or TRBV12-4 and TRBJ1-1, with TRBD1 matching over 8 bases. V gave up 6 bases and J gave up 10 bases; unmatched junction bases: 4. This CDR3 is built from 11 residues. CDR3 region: CASRGQGGAFF. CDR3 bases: TGTGCCAGCAGAGGACAGGGAGGAGCTTTCTTT.

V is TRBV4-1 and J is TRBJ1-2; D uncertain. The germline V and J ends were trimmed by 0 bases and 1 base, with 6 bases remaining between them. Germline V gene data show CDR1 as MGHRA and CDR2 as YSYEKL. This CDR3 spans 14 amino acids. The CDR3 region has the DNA TGCGCCAGCAGCCAAGAGGCAGATAACTATGGCTACACCTTC. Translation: CASSQEADNYGYTF.

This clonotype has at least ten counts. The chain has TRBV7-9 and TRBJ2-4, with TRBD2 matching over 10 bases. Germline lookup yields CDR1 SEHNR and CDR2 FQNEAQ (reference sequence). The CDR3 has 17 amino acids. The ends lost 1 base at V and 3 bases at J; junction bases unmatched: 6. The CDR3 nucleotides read TGTGCCAGCAGCTTAGTTGCTAGCGGGGGAGGCAAAAACATTCAGTACTTC. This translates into CASSLVASGGGKNIQYF. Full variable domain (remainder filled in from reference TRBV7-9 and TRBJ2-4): DTGVSQNPRHKITKRGQNVTFRCDPISEHNRLYWYRQTLGQGPEFLTYFQNEAQLEKSRLLSDRFSAERPKGSFSTLEIQRTEQGDSAMYLCASSLVASGGGKNIQYFGAGTRLSVL.

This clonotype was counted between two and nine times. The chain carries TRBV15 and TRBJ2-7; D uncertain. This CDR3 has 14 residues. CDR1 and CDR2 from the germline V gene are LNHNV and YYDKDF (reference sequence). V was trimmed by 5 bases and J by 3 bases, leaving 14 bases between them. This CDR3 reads CATSAQVGFYEQYF. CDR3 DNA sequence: TGTGCCACCAGCGCCCAAGTGGGCTTCTACGAGCAGTACTTC.

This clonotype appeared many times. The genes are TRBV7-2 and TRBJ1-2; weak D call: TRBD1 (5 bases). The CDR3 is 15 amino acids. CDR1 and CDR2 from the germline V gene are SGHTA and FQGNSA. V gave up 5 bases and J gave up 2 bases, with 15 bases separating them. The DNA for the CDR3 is TGTGCCAGCAGCCCGGGACGGAGAGTAAACTATGGCTACACCTTC. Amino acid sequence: CASSPGRRVNYGYTF. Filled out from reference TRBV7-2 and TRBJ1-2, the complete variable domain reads GAGVSQSPSNKVTEKGKDVELRCDPISGHTALYWYRQSLGQGLEFLIYFQGNSAPDKSGLPSDRFSAERTGGSVSTLTIQRTQQEDSAVYLCASSPGRRVNYGYTFGSGTRLTVV.

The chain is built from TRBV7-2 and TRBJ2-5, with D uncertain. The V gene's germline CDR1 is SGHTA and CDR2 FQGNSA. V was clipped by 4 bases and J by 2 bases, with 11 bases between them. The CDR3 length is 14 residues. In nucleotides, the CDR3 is TGTGCCAGCAGCTCCCATTGGATTCAAGAGACCCAGTACTTC. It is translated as CASSSHWIQETQYF.

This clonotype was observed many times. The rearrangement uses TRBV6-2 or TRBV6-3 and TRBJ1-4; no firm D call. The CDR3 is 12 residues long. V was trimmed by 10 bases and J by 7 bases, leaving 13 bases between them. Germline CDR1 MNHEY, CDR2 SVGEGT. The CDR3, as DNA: TGTGCCACCCGCGACAACCTTGAAAAACTGTTTTTT. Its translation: CATRDNLEKLFF.

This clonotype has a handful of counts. This CDR3 is CASSYGSFLDTQYF. The CDR3 DNA is TGTGCCAGCAGCTACGGGAGTTTCTTAGATACGCAGTATTTT. The gene calls are TRBV14 and TRBJ2-3; possible D gene TRBD2, 6 bases. Looked up from germline, CDR1 is SGHDN and CDR2 is FVKESK. V lost 5 bases and J lost 5, with 14 bases in between. The CDR3 consists of 14 residues.

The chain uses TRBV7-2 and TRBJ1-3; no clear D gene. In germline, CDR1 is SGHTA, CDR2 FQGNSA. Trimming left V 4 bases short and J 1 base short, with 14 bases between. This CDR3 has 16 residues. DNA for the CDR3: TGTGCCAGCAGCTCGCCGGGCAGGTTTTCTGGAAACACCATATATTTT. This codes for CASSSPGRFSGNTIYF.

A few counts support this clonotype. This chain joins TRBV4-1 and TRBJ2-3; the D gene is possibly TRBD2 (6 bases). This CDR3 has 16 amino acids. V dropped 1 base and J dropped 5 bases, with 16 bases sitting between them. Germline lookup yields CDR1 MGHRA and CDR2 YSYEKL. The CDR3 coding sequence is TGCGCCAGCAGCCAAGTCTGGAGGGCTGAGGGAGATACGCAGTATTTT. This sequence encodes CASSQVWRAEGDTQYF.

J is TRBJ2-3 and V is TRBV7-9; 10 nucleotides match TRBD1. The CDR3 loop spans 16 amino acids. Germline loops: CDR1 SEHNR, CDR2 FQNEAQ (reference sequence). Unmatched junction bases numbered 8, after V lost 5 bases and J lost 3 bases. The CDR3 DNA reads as TGTGCCAGCAGCCCAGGACAGGGGGGATATACAGATACGCAGTATTTT. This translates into CASSPGQGGYTDTQYF. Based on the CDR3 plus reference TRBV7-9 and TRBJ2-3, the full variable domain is DTGVSQNPRHKITKRGQNVTFRCDPISEHNRLYWYRQTLGQGPEFLTYFQNEAQLEKSRLLSDRFSAERPKGSFSTLEIQRTEQGDSAMYLCASSPGQGGYTDTQYFGPGTRLTVL.

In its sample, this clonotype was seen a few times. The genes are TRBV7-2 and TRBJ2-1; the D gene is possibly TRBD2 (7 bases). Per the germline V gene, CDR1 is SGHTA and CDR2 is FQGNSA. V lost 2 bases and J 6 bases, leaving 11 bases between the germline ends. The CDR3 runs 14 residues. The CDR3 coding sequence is TGTGCCAGCAGCTTATACGGGGGGCGCAATGAGCAGTTCTTC. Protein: CASSLYGGRNEQFF.